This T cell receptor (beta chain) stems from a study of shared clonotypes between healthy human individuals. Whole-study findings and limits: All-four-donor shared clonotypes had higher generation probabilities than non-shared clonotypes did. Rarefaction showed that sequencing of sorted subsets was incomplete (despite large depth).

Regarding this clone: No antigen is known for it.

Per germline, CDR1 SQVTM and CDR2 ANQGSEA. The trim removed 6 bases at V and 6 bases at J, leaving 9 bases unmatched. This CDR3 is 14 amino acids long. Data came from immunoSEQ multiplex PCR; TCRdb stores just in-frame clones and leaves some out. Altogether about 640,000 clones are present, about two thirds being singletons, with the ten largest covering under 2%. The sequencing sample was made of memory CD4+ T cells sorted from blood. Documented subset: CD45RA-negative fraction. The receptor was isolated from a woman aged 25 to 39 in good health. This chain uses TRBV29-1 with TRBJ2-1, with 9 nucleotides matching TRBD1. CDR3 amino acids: CSVSGQGDRNEQFF. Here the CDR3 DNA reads TGCAGCGTCTCGGGACAGGGTGATCGCAATGAGCAGTTCTTC.